Detailed here is one T cell receptor (beta chain). What it binds is not known. TCRdb independently ran MiXCR on the multiplex PCR reads; one entry per CDR3 protein. The data contain about 270,000 distinct CDR3 sequences, about 30% of them singletons. Per germline, CDR1 KGHDR and CDR2 SFDVKD. V lost 9 bases to trimming and J lost 0 bases; unmatched junction nucleotides: 13. The CDR3 totals 17 residues. The lymph nodes were axillary draining lymph nodes from breast cancer patients. This entry belongs to a study of breast tumors, draining lymph nodes, adjacent tissues. Findings and limits, study-wide: Compared with basal-like, luminal-like tumors shared significantly more repertoire with nontumor tissue. Tumor T cell lymph node origin was a supported hypothesis, not proven. Tumor repertoires ranked between lymph nodes and nontumor tissue in diversity, with V and J gene preferences.

This TCR was sampled from a female donor with breast cancer. Some clones in this sample may be carry-over from other donors' samples. V usage is TRBV24-1 and J usage is TRBJ2-4; 7 bases fit TRBD2. The material sequenced was axillary lymph node tissue. This CDR3 is CATSSGELVKAKNIQYF. The CDR3 DNA sequence: TGTGCCACCTCTAGCGGCGAGCTAGTTAAAGCCAAAAACATTCAGTACTTC.